Below, 20 T cell receptor beta chains from the same sample are listed, as sequenced in a study of blood T cells in healthy people across ages. Then a second PCR, running roughly 6 to 12 cycles, was carried out with a sample-barcoded 5' primer and a J-beta primer mix. A single record per CDR3 protein comes from TCRdb applying MiXCR to the 5' RACE reads. The sample lists 600,000 to 1,000,000 distinct CDR3 sequences, roughly 64% occurring once. Source material: blood. Source of these receptors: a man aged 25 to 40 in good health.

V and J are TRBV20-1 and TRBJ2-3, with unresolved D. V lost 0 bases and J lost 2, with 12 bases in between. The CDR3 spans 15 residues. CDR1 and CDR2 from the germline V gene are DFQATT and SNEGSKA (reference sequence). The CDR3 DNA reads as TGCAGTGCTAGAGATAGTAAACTTAACACAGATACGCAGTATTTT. It codes for CSARDSKLNTDTQYF.

This clonotype was seen a single time. The V and J genes are TRBV20-1 and TRBJ2-2; D remains unclear. Looked up from germline, CDR1 is DFQATT and CDR2 is SNEGSKA (reference sequence). This CDR3 comprises 11 residues. The V end was cut by 5 bases, the J end by 7 bases, with 8 bases between. Written as DNA, the CDR3 is TGCAGTGCTTCCCCCGGCGGGGAGCTGTTTTTT. This gives the protein CSASPGGELFF.

This clonotype showed up just a few times. The chain is built from TRBV20-1 and TRBJ1-4, with D tentatively TRBD1 (5 bases). CDR1 is DFQATT, CDR2 SNEGSKA, per germline (reference sequence). This CDR3 spans 13 amino acids. V was trimmed by 3 bases and J by 10 bases, leaving 15 bases between them. This chain's CDR3 is CSARESREGKLFF. CDR3 nucleotide sequence: TGCAGTGCTAGGGAGTCCAGGGAGGGAAAACTGTTTTTT.

The sample holds one count of this clonotype. The chain has TRBV3-1 and TRBJ1-5; TRBD1 matches 8 bases. The junction had 10 bases not matched to a gene; V was cut back by 1 base and J by 8 bases. This CDR3 comprises 16 residues. Germline lookup yields CDR1 LGHDT and CDR2 YNNKEL (reference sequence). The CDR3 here is CASSQGKGRGPEPQHF. CDR3 DNA: TGTGCCAGCAGCCAAGGGAAAGGCAGGGGGCCGGAGCCCCAGCATTTT. The entire variable domain, with the rest obtained from reference TRBV3-1 and TRBJ1-5, is as follows: DTAVSQTPKYLVTQMGNDKSIKCEQNLGHDTMYWYKQDSKKFLKIMFSYNNKELIINETVPNRFSPKSPDKAHLNLHINSLELGDSAVYFCASSQGKGRGPEPQHFGDGTRLSIL.

The gene calls are TRBV20-1 and TRBJ1-2; maybe TRBD1 (6 bases). This CDR3 is 12 amino acids long. Germline CDR1 DFQATT, CDR2 SNEGSKA (reference sequence). With 5 bases removed from V and 4 bases from J, the gap between germline ends came to 11 bases. The CDR3 spells CSAAGQTYGYTF. DNA for the CDR3: TGCAGTGCTGCCGGACAGACCTATGGCTACACCTTC.

The chain carries TRBV12-3 or TRBV12-4 and TRBJ2-5, with D perhaps matching TRBD2 (5 bases). V was shortened by 5 bases and J by 5 bases, with 9 bases between the two germline ends. The CDR3 consists of 12 residues. The CDR3 sequence: CASSNTGETQYF. The DNA of the CDR3 is TGTGCCAGCAGTAATACGGGGGAGACCCAGTACTTC.

The genes are TRBV29-1 and TRBJ2-1; TRBD2 matches at 7 bases. J gave up 0 bases and V 7 bases, and 9 bases lay outside the gene matches. The CDR3 covers 15 residues. Germline loops: CDR1 SQVTM, CDR2 ANQGSEA. The CDR3 DNA follows: TGCAGCGCCCCTCGGGGCGGGAGCTCCTACAATGAGCAGTTCTTC. It is translated as CSAPRGGSSYNEQFF.

This clonotype was found a few times. This chain joins TRBV9 and TRBJ2-5; 11 bases align to TRBD2. Unmatched junction bases numbered 7, after V lost 0 bases and J lost 6 bases. CDR1 is SGDLS, CDR2 YYNGEE, per germline. The CDR3 consists of 16 residues. DNA of the CDR3: TGTGCCAGCAGCGTAGGGATAGCGGGGGGGCCGCAGACCCAGTACTTC. This codes for CASSVGIAGGPQTQYF.

This clonotype was seen more than once but under ten times. The chain carries TRBV20-1 and TRBJ2-5; the D is unclear. From germline, CDR1 is DFQATT and CDR2 SNEGSKA (reference sequence). The ends were cut back, 2 bases at V and 5 bases at J, with 18 bases in the middle. The CDR3 contains 15 residues. Written as DNA, the CDR3 is TGCAGTGCTAGAAGCGCGGAAAGAATCGGGGAGACCCAGTACTTC. Protein: CSARSAERIGETQYF.

V and J are TRBV29-1 and TRBJ2-3; 8 bases are shared with TRBD2. The CDR3 contains 16 residues. J lost 4 bases, V lost 2 bases, and 11 bases had no gene match. CDR1 and CDR2 from the germline V gene are SQVTM and ANQGSEA. The CDR3 sequence: CSVEHPPGTSADTQYF. The CDR3 nucleotides are TGCAGCGTTGAACACCCTCCCGGGACTAGTGCAGATACGCAGTATTTT.

The chain combines TRBV6-5 with TRBJ2-1, with 7 nucleotides matching TRBD1. Trimming at V came to 6 bases and at J to 12 bases, leaving 8 bases not matched to a gene. The germline V gene encodes CDR1 MNHEY and CDR2 SVGAGI. The CDR3 loop spans 12 amino acids. The CDR3 DNA follows: TGTGCCAGCAGCGGCGACAGGGAGTGGCAGTTCTTC. Amino acid sequence: CASSGDREWQFF.

This chain connects TRBV5-1 to TRBJ2-7; 8 nucleotides match TRBD1. This CDR3 region has 15 residues. CDR1 and CDR2 from the germline V gene are SGHRS and YFSETQ. The trim removed 4 bases at V and 2 bases at J, leaving 8 bases unmatched. For the CDR3, the DNA is TGCGCCAGCAGCAAGGGACAGGTGGCTCCCTACGAGCAGTACTTC. It codes for CASSKGQVAPYEQYF.

This clonotype was recorded once. This rearrangement joins TRBV5-1 to TRBJ2-1, with D unclear. The CDR3 consists of 15 residues. Trimming removed 0 bases at V and 3 bases at J, with 10 bases between. CDR1 is SGHRS and CDR2 is YFSETQ in the germline V gene. The CDR3 loop is CASSLAGLVYNEQFF. Here the CDR3 DNA reads TGCGCCAGCAGCTTGGCCGGGCTGGTCTACAATGAGCAGTTCTTC.

The V gene is TRBV20-1, the J gene TRBJ2-4; D tentatively fits TRBD1 or TRBD2 (6 bases each). The CDR3 runs to 11 residues. The germline gives CDR1 DFQATT, CDR2 SNEGSKA (reference sequence). V was pared by 3 bases and J by 15 bases, with 15 bases between. CDR3 residues: CSASAEGGGYF. CDR3 sequence (DNA): TGCAGTGCTAGCGCGGAGGGGGGAGGGTACTTC.

The V and J genes are TRBV6-2 or TRBV6-3 and TRBJ2-2; TRBD2 matches at 9 bases. This CDR3 is 13 amino acids long. CDR1 MNHEY and CDR2 SVGEGT come from the germline V gene. Trimming removed 6 bases from V and 9 bases from J; junction bases left unmatched: 5. In DNA, the CDR3 is TGTGCCAGCAGAAGCGGGAGGCGATGGGAGCTGTTTTTT. Encoded protein: CASRSGRRWELFF.

The chain recombines TRBV27 with TRBJ2-4, with TRBD1 matching 7 bases. The CDR3 spans 16 residues. CDR1 is MNHEY and CDR2 is SMNVEV in the germline V gene (reference sequence). The ends lost 5 bases at V and 7 bases at J; junction bases unmatched: 14. The CDR3 loop is CASSPYRGPGHNIQYF. The CDR3 DNA reads TGTGCCAGCAGTCCATACAGGGGCCCGGGTCATAACATTCAGTACTTC.

The rearrangement joins TRBV29-1 to TRBJ1-2; D is undetermined. V was shortened by 7 bases and J by 4 bases, with 10 bases between the two germline ends. Germline V gene data show CDR1 as SQVTM and CDR2 as ANQGSEA. CDR3 length: 11 residues. The CDR3 nucleotides are TGCAGCGCCGAGCGGGGCTATGGCTACACCTTC. It translates to CSAERGYGYTF.

This clonotype has a single count. V and J are TRBV7-8 and TRBJ2-5; no definite D call. Germline CDR1 and CDR2: SGHVS and FQNEAQ. V was pared by 3 bases and J by 3 bases, with 17 bases between. The CDR3 spans 16 residues. The CDR3 sequence is CASSFRGGLRKETQYF. The CDR3 DNA is TGTGCCAGCAGCTTTCGCGGCGGTTTGCGGAAAGAGACCCAGTACTTC.

This clonotype occurred a few times. The chain recombines TRBV20-1 with TRBJ2-5; TRBD2 matches at 7 bases. CDR1 is DFQATT and CDR2 is SNEGSKA in the germline V gene (reference sequence). The J segment lost 4 bases and the V segment lost 2 bases, leaving 7 bases of the junction unmatched. The CDR3 extends over 14 amino acids. CDR3 in amino acids: CSARNPGGGETQYF. The CDR3 DNA reads TGCAGTGCTAGAAATCCGGGAGGAGGAGAGACCCAGTACTTC.

As to this clonotype: The junction shows a germline mismatch at one end, possibly a read error. This chain connects TRBV4-3 to TRBJ2-7, with 11 bases fitting TRBD2. Germline CDR1 and CDR2: LGHNA and YSLEER. The CDR3 totals 17 residues. CDR3 protein: CASSQVGTSGTTYEQYF. The CDR3 DNA follows: TGCGCTAGCAGCCAAGTTGGGACTAGCGGCACTACCTACGAGCAGTACTTC.